This TCR beta chain is from a study of chemoradiotherapy in HPV16-positive cancers. The V gene's germline CDR1 is LNHDA and CDR2 SQIVND (reference sequence). This CDR3 has 16 amino acids. V shed 3 bases and J 7 bases; nucleotides not matched to a gene: 6. The data were produced by immunoSEQ multiplex PCR, yet TCRdb's version contains in-frame clones alone and is incomplete. The sample has fewer than 25,000 clones; roughly 66% are singletons. The specimen was taken from a patient who underwent chemoradiotherapy. The chain recombines TRBV19 with TRBJ1-6, with 10 bases matching TRBD1. This TCR derives from a human donor with HPV-associated anogenital cancer. This CDR3 is CASSMGRTGGNSPLHF. The CDR3 DNA reads TGTGCCAGTAGTATGGGACGGACAGGGGGGAATTCACCCCTCCACTTT.